This TCR beta chain is drawn from a study of PD-L1 blockade in urothelial cancer. Across the whole study: Bladder-origin urothelial cancer in males described about 85% of the roughly 29 patients. Blood samples had a median of approximately 150,000 T cells. Blood analysis took place 3 weeks (second dose) and 6 weeks after treatment start.

Data came from immunoSEQ multiplex PCR; TCRdb stores just in-frame clones and leaves some out. The sample yields about 72,000 clones, under 90% seen once. This clonotype was obtained from a man between 65 and 85 years old with urothelial cancer. Sequenced material: PBMCs, taken around atezolizumab (anti-PD-L1) treatment.

The CDR3 region has the DNA TGTGCCAGCAGCTTAATTCGAACAGAGATAGCCTACGAGCAGTACTTC. Its translation is CASSLIRTEIAYEQYF. V usage is TRBV7-9 and J usage is TRBJ2-7; D gene ambiguous. The CDR3 is 16 residues long. With 2 bases removed from V and 2 bases from J, the gap between germline ends came to 16 bases. CDR1 SEHNR and CDR2 FQNEAQ come from the germline V gene (reference sequence). The complete variable domain, with remaining parts taken from reference TRBV7-9 and TRBJ2-7, reads DTGVSQNPRHKITKRGQNVTFRCDPISEHNRLYWYRQTLGQGPEFLTYFQNEAQLEKSRLLSDRFSAERPKGSFSTLEIQRTEQGDSAMYLCASSLIRTEIAYEQYFGPGTRLTVT.